This TCR beta chain is drawn from a study of blood T cell repertoires in COVID-19. As for the study in general: Both acute and convalescent COVID-19 samples were obtained from the United States, Italy and Spain. The cDNA or gDNA used as material had been derived from T cells, B-cell-depleted T cells, or PBMCs.

V was clipped by 1 base and J by 5 bases; unmatched bases: 2. This CDR3 has 15 amino acids. Per germline, CDR1 SGHVS and CDR2 FQNEAQ. How the authors handled the data: Amplifying reference gene primers gave estimates of nucleated cell counts. TCRdb's table, derived via immunoSEQ multiplex PCR, lists solely in-frame clones and lacks some. V and J calls and clone size come straight from that table; D and trimming were deduced from the DNA. This table holds roughly 150,000 clones, 79% found once. Sequencing input: peripheral blood. This clonotype originated in a man between 45 and 60 years old with active or convalescent COVID-19. This sequence joins TRBV7-8 and TRBJ2-7; 13 bases line up with TRBD2. CDR3 nucleotides: TGTGCCAGCAGCTTAGGACTAGCGGGAGGAAACGAGCAGTACTTC. Translated: CASSLGLAGGNEQYF. The variable domain in full, completed from reference TRBV7-8 and TRBJ2-7, reads GAGVSQSPRYKVAKRGQDVALRCDPISGHVSLFWYQQALGQGPEFLTYFQNEAQLDKSGLPSDRFFAERPEGSVSTLKIQRTQQEDSAVYLCASSLGLAGGNEQYFGPGTRLTVT.